A selection of T cell receptor beta chains follows, all from one sample in a study of PD-L1 blockade in urothelial cancer. Profiling relied on immunoSEQ multiplex PCR, and the TCRdb table lists in-frame clones only, not all of them. Of 90,000 to 120,000 clones listed, under 85% are singletons. Sequences were derived from PBMCs, sampled around atezolizumab (anti-PD-L1) treatment. The origin of the receptors is a man aged 50 to 60 with urothelial cancer. CDR3s include the opening cysteine and the closing phenylalanine or tryptophan. A D gene is named only where the DNA matches it firmly. Clone size is given for some rows only: seen once, a few or many times, or a class if the clone is expanded.

v_gene,j_gene,abundance,d_gene,CDR3aa,CDR3nt
TRBV19,TRBJ1-5,few,.,CASRSPPGQGNQPQHF,TGTGCCAGTCGCTCTCCCCCCGGTCAGGGCAATCAGCCCCAGCATTTT
TRBV5-1,TRBJ2-1,.,TRBD2,CASSLEGGGRAALKFF,TGCGCCAGCAGCTTGGAAGGGGGCGGGAGGGCCGCTCTCAAGTTCTTC
TRBV28,TRBJ2-1,.,TRBD1,CASNSGTGTYNEQFF,TGTGCCAGCAACTCCGGGACAGGGACTTACAATGAGCAGTTCTTC
TRBV19,TRBJ2-1,.,TRBD1,CASSLGGADNEQFF,TGTGCCAGTAGCCTAGGGGGCGCAGACAATGAGCAGTTCTTC
TRBV28,TRBJ1-5,.,.,CASSFRPGVSNQPQHF,TGTGCCAGCAGTTTTCGGCCAGGGGTTAGCAATCAGCCCCAGCATTTT
TRBV15,TRBJ2-1,.,.,CATSKQRGNEQFF,TGTGCCACCAGCAAACAACGGGGCAATGAGCAGTTCTTC
TRBV28,TRBJ2-7,.,TRBD2,CASHRASGSREQYF,TGTGCCAGCCACCGGGCCAGCGGGAGTCGCGAGCAGTACTTC
TRBV7-2,TRBJ1-2,.,.,CASSLVGRANYGYTF,TGTGCCAGCAGCTTAGTTGGCAGGGCGAACTATGGCTACACCTTC
TRBV28,TRBJ1-2,.,.,CASIPLQQGVYYYGYTF,TGTGCCAGCATCCCGCTTCAACAGGGTGTCTACTACTATGGCTACACCTTC
TRBV11-2,TRBJ1-1,.,.,CASSLDTDTEAFF,TGTGCCAGCAGCTTAGACACGGACACTGAAGCTTTCTTT
TRBV7-9,TRBJ1-2,few,.,CASSFAQGTVHGYTF,TGTGCCAGCAGCTTCGCCCAGGGGACGGTTCATGGCTACACCTTC
TRBV5-8,TRBJ2-2,.,.,CASSSDRNTGELFF,TGTGCCAGCAGCTCCGACAGGAACACCGGGGAGCTGTTTTTT
TRBV7-9,TRBJ1-2,.,.,CASSFPGFLTF,TGTGCCAGCAGTTTCCCCGGGTTCTTAACCTTC
TRBV10-3,TRBJ1-4,once,.,CAISGGEKLFF,TGTGCCATCAGTGGAGGTGAAAAACTGTTTTTT
TRBV19,TRBJ1-2,.,TRBD1,CASSTEQGGGYGYTF,TGTGCCAGTAGTACGGAACAGGGGGGCGGCTATGGCTACACCTTC
TRBV18,TRBJ2-1,.,.,CASSLSISGSGSYNEQFF,TGTGCCAGCTCACTGTCCATTAGTGGGAGTGGCTCCTACAATGAGCAGTTCTTC
TRBV28,TRBJ2-7,.,TRBD1,CASSSTHRGQPYEQYF,TGTGCCAGCAGTTCTACCCACAGGGGGCAACCGTACGAGCAGTACTTC
TRBV5-4,TRBJ2-1,few,TRBD2,CASSYTSGRANEQFF,TGTGCCAGCAGCTATACTAGCGGGAGGGCCAATGAGCAGTTCTTC
TRBV6-5,TRBJ1-1,.,TRBD1,CASSYTGAEAFF,TGTGCCAGCAGTTACACAGGGGCTGAAGCTTTCTTT
TRBV11-2,TRBJ2-5,.,.,CASCLGTQETQYF,TGTGCCAGCTGCCTGGGCACCCAAGAGACCCAGTACTTC
TRBV7-9,TRBJ2-5,.,TRBD2,CASSWGGDQETQYF,TGTGCCAGCAGCTGGGGGGGGGACCAAGAGACCCAGTACTTC
TRBV6-5,TRBJ1-6,.,TRBD1,CASRTGSDSPLHF,TGTGCCAGCAGGACAGGGAGCGATTCACCCCTCCACTTT
TRBV7-3,TRBJ2-5,.,TRBD2,CASSRLAGHQETQYF,TGTGCCAGCAGCCGACTAGCGGGGCACCAAGAGACCCAGTACTTC
TRBV7-2,TRBJ1-1,.,.,CASSSLGRVGTEAFF,TGTGCCAGCAGTTCGCTGGGCAGGGTAGGGACTGAAGCTTTCTTT
TRBV5-4,TRBJ2-1,.,TRBD1,CASSPMKRQGWNEQFF,TGTGCCAGCAGCCCAATGAAAAGACAGGGGTGGAATGAGCAGTTCTTC
TRBV5-1,TRBJ2-7,.,TRBD2,CASSSPPGLAESSYEQYF,TGCGCCAGCAGCTCGCCCCCGGGACTAGCGGAAAGCTCCTACGAGCAGTACTTC
TRBV21-1,TRBJ2-1,.,.,CASSNIRLRDFYNEQFF,TGTGCCAGCAGCAATATAAGACTACGGGATTTTTACAATGAGCAGTTCTTC
TRBV28,TRBJ1-6,.,.,CASSFSGNSPLHF,TGTGCCAGCAGTTTTTCGGGGAATTCACCCCTCCACTTT
TRBV28,TRBJ1-2,.,TRBD1,CASSLGDLEGAAGGYTF,TGTGCCAGCAGTTTAGGGGATTTGGAGGGGGCTGCTGGCGGCTACACCTTC
TRBV5-1,TRBJ2-1,.,TRBD2,CASASGSSYNEQFF,TGCGCCAGCGCTAGCGGGAGCTCCTACAATGAGCAGTTCTTC
TRBV20-1,TRBJ2-3,.,.,CSVTPRDTQYF,TGCAGTGTTACTCCTCGGGATACGCAGTATTTT
TRBV11-2,TRBJ1-5,once,.,CASSLEGRPDSNQPQHF,TGTGCCAGCAGCTTGGAGGGACGCCCCGATAGCAATCAGCCCCAGCATTTT
TRBV18,TRBJ1-1,few,.,CASSPWGLNTEAFF,TGTGCCAGCTCACCATGGGGCTTGAACACTGAAGCTTTCTTT
TRBV6-5,TRBJ1-1,.,.,CASSSPRFTEAFF,TGTGCCAGCAGTTCTCCGAGGTTCACTGAAGCTTTCTTT
TRBV7-2,TRBJ2-3,.,TRBD2,CASRRRPREGVADTQYF,TGTGCCAGCAGAAGACGGCCACGGGAGGGCGTTGCAGATACGCAGTATTTT
TRBV18,TRBJ2-3,.,.,CASSPRRTDTQYF,TGTGCCAGCTCACCTAGGAGGACAGATACGCAGTATTTT
TRBV9,TRBJ2-1,.,TRBD1,CASSVGQGTAYNEQFF,TGTGCCAGCAGCGTAGGGCAGGGGACAGCCTACAATGAGCAGTTCTTC
TRBV4-1,TRBJ1-5,.,TRBD1,CASSLGQGFGQPQHF,TGCGCCAGCAGCCTTGGACAGGGATTCGGTCAGCCCCAGCATTTT
TRBV7-9,TRBJ1-6,few,TRBD1,CASSLGSGGYSPLHF,TGTGCCAGCAGCTTAGGGTCAGGGGGCTATTCACCCCTCCACTTT
TRBV5-6,TRBJ1-6,.,TRBD1,CASSRQGITLHF,TGTGCCAGCAGCCGACAGGGTATCACCCTCCACTTT
TRBV19,TRBJ2-3,.,TRBD2,CASSSGRPSQRTDTQYF,TGTGCCAGTAGTTCCGGGAGGCCTTCACAACGCACAGATACGCAGTATTTT
TRBV30,TRBJ1-2,.,.,CAWSQGQFLRYTF,TGTGCCTGGAGTCAAGGACAATTCTTGCGCTACACCTTC
TRBV27,TRBJ1-3,.,TRBD1,CASSLGRGRGNTIYF,TGTGCCAGCAGTTTGGGAAGGGGGCGCGGAAACACCATATATTTT
TRBV11-2,TRBJ2-2,.,.,CASSLGGPGELFF,TGTGCCAGCAGCTTGGGGGGGCCCGGGGAGCTGTTTTTT
TRBV28,TRBJ1-5,.,TRBD1,CASSLGQASNQPQHF,TGTGCCAGCAGTCTCGGACAGGCCAGCAATCAGCCCCAGCATTTT
TRBV18,TRBJ2-3,.,TRBD2,CASSPASGQSTDTQYF,TGTGCCAGCTCACCGGCTAGCGGGCAAAGCACAGATACGCAGTATTTT
TRBV15,TRBJ2-5,.,TRBD2,CATSRPGLAEQETQYF,TGTGCCACCAGCAGACCGGGACTAGCGGAACAAGAGACCCAGTACTTC
TRBV27,TRBJ2-7,.,TRBD2,CASSFLSGRPYEQYF,TGTGCCAGCAGTTTTCTTAGCGGGAGACCTTACGAGCAGTACTTC
TRBV19,TRBJ2-1,.,TRBD2,CASTPSGGNYNEQFF,TGTGCCAGTACCCCTAGCGGGGGTAACTACAATGAGCAGTTCTTC
TRBV4-2,TRBJ2-3,once,.,CASSQDTGLGDTQYF,TGTGCCAGCAGCCAAGACACAGGGTTGGGAGATACGCAGTATTTT
TRBV4-2,TRBJ2-1,few,TRBD2,CASGKAGGHVSSYNEQFF,TGTGCCAGCGGGAAAGCGGGAGGGCATGTTAGCTCCTACAATGAGCAGTTCTTC
TRBV7-2,TRBJ1-4,.,TRBD1,CASSLGLGTVAGKLFF,TGTGCCAGCAGCTTAGGATTAGGGACAGTTGCTGGAAAACTGTTTTTT
TRBV27,TRBJ2-3,.,.,CASAGGNTDTQYF,TGTGCCAGCGCCGGGGGTAACACAGATACGCAGTATTTT
TRBV7-9,TRBJ2-7,.,.,CASSLVGSGEQYF,TGTGCCAGCAGCTTAGTGGGGAGCGGCGAGCAGTACTTC
TRBV4-2,TRBJ2-7,.,.,CASSQVGVGTGEQYF,TGTGCCAGCAGCCAAGTCGGGGTTGGCACCGGCGAGCAGTACTTC
TRBV30,TRBJ2-4,.,TRBD1,CAWSRQGLAKNIQYF,TGTGCCTGGAGCCGACAGGGGCTGGCCAAAAACATTCAGTACTTC